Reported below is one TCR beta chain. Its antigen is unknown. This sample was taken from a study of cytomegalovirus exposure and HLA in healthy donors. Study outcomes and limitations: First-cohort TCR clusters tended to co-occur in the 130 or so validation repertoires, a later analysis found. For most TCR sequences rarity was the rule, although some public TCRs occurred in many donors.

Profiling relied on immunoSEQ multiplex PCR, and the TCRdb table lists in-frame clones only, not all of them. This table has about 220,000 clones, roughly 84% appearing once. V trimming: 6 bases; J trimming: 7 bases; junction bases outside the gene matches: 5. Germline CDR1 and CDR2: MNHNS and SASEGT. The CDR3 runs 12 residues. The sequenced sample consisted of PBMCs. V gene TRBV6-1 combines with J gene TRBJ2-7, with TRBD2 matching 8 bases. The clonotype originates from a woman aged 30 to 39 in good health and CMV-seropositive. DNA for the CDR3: TGTGCCAGCAGAGCGGGAGTCTATGAGCAGTACTTC. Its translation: CASRAGVYEQYF.